This paragraph covers one T cell receptor (beta chain) sequence. Together with a sample-barcoded 5' primer, a J-beta primer mix was included in a second PCR lasting 7 to 11 cycles. TCRdb fed the 5' RACE reads into MiXCR, producing one record per CDR3 protein. The table shows roughly 1.5 million distinct CDR3 sequences, with approximately 42% occurring only once. This entry comes from a study of blood T cells in healthy people across ages. The receptor was derived from a young woman in good health. Material for sequencing was blood.

CDR3 nucleotide sequence: TGTGCCAGCAGGCGAACGGGACAGGCGTCCGAAAAACTGTTTTTT. Residues: CASRRTGQASEKLFF. This rearrangement joins TRBV6-2 or TRBV6-3 to TRBJ1-4, with 8 bases matching TRBD1. Trimming at V came to 6 bases and at J to 8 bases, leaving 11 bases not matched to a gene. The CDR3 covers 15 residues. CDR1 and CDR2 (germline): MNHEY, SVGEGT.